The clone carrying this T cell receptor beta chain was recorded at least ten times. Orbital computed tomography, together with clinical symptoms, serum thyroxine, TRAb and thyroid ultrasound, was used for diagnosis. The data were taken from a study of Graves' ophthalmopathy and Graves' hyperthyroidism. TCR beta CDR3 regions were amplified from RNA transcripts. Investigators did first-round RT-PCR with HTBI primers, then second-round multiplex PCR. In TCRdb, the multiplex PCR reads were re-called with MiXCR into one record per CDR3 protein. The sample has approximately 410,000 distinct CDR3 sequences; roughly 14% are singletons. The CDR3 consists of 13 residues. Germline loops: CDR1 SEHNR, CDR2 FQNEAQ (reference sequence). V dropped 3 bases and J dropped 5 bases, with 11 bases sitting between them.

The genes are TRBV7-9 and TRBJ2-7; no firm D call. The sequencing sample was made of peripheral blood. The receptor was derived from a woman aged 18-29 years with stable Graves' hyperthyroidism. CDR3 nucleotides: TGTGCCAGCAGCTTTCTAGGTCCCGACGAGCAGTACTTC. It codes for CASSFLGPDEQYF.